Listed below are T cell receptor beta chains from one sample, sequenced in a study of beta chain features in type 1 diabetes. Libraries were prepared by immunoSEQ multiplex PCR; TCRdb keeps only in-frame clonotypes and omits some of them. Of 100,000 to 150,000 clones listed, roughly 10% were seen once; the top ten hold approximately 0.7%. Material: central memory CD4+ T cells from blood. Every receptor here comes from a man between 25 and 39 years old with type 1 diabetes. Each CDR3 is given with its conserved first and last residue. A D gene is named only where the DNA matches it firmly. Clone size is not always given. Where it is, it says once, few, many or a class for expanded clones.

v_gene,d_gene,abundance,j_gene,len,CDR3aa,CDR3nt
TRBV2,TRBD1,-,TRBJ1-6,15,CASRPVGTGVSPLHF,TGTGCCAGCAGACCCGTCGGGACAGGGGTGTCACCCCTCCACTTT
TRBV19,-,many,TRBJ2-7,14,CASQTTFASYEQYF,TGTGCCAGTCAGACAACCTTCGCGTCCTACGAGCAGTACTTC
TRBV9,-,few,TRBJ2-5,15,CASSVGGTSGETQYF,TGTGCCAGCAGCGTAGGCGGGACCTCAGGGGAGACCCAGTACTTC
TRBV14,-,-,TRBJ2-7,15,CASSGHAFTPYEQYF,TGTGCCAGCAGCGGACACGCCTTTACTCCCTACGAGCAGTACTTC
TRBV28,TRBD1,-,TRBJ2-1,13,CASAGQGNNEQFF,TGTGCCAGCGCAGGACAGGGTAACAATGAGCAGTTCTTC
TRBV6-5,TRBD1,-,TRBJ2-7,16,CASSYSTPGQGREQYF,TGTGCCAGCAGTTACAGTACCCCGGGACAGGGAAGAGAGCAGTACTTC
TRBV11-2,-,few,TRBJ1-1,16,CASSSRSGRAGTEAFF,TGTGCCAGCAGCTCTCGGAGCGGCAGGGCGGGAACTGAAGCTTTCTTT
TRBV18,TRBD1,-,TRBJ2-7,15,CASSRDRRSSYEQYF,TGTGCCAGCTCAAGGGACAGGAGGAGCTCCTACGAGCAGTACTTC
TRBV11-1,TRBD1,few,TRBJ1-2,13,CASSPGQGYGYTF,TGTGCCAGCAGCCCAGGACAGGGGTACGGCTACACCTTC
TRBV2,-,-,TRBJ1-5,14,CASSGGAVTQPQHF,TGTGCCAGCAGTGGCGGGGCAGTTACCCAGCCCCAGCATTTT
TRBV6-1,TRBD2,few,TRBJ2-1,14,CASRGLAGDNEQFF,TGTGCCAGCAGAGGACTAGCGGGGGACAATGAGCAGTTCTTC
TRBV7-2,TRBD2,few,TRBJ2-7,14,CASSYLAGSGEQYF,TGTGCCAGCAGCTACCTAGCGGGGTCGGGAGAGCAGTACTTC
TRBV9,TRBD1,-,TRBJ2-5,14,CASTTQGQGQTQYF,TGTGCCAGCACTACCCAGGGACAGGGGCAGACCCAGTACTTC
TRBV9,-,-,TRBJ2-7,14,CASSVDHKTYEQYF,TGTGCCAGCAGCGTAGATCACAAAACCTACGAGCAGTACTTC
TRBV7-2,-,-,TRBJ2-5,13,CASSFDSLETQYF,TGTGCCAGCAGCTTTGACAGCTTAGAGACCCAGTACTTC
TRBV5-4,TRBD1,few,TRBJ1-1,13,CASSFDRETEAFF,TGTGCCAGCAGCTTTGACAGGGAAACTGAAGCTTTCTTT
TRBV6-5,-,few,TRBJ1-5,13,CASSYSEGKPQHF,TGTGCCAGCAGTTACTCCGAGGGTAAGCCCCAGCATTTT
TRBV29-1,-,-,TRBJ1-5,13,CSVGTNSNQPQHF,TGCAGCGTTGGAACAAATAGCAATCAGCCCCAGCATTTT
TRBV5-4,TRBD2,few,TRBJ2-1,14,CASSQAGPYNEQFF,TGTGCCAGCAGCCAAGCGGGGCCCTACAATGAGCAGTTCTTC
TRBV4-3,-,few,TRBJ2-5,16,CASSQDLAGPGRTQYF,TGCGCCAGCAGCCAAGATCTTGCGGGGCCGGGCCGGACCCAGTACTTC
TRBV11-1,TRBD2,-,TRBJ2-2,16,CASSPVAGGITGELFF,TGTGCCAGCAGCCCGGTAGCGGGGGGAATCACCGGGGAGCTGTTTTTT
TRBV14,-,few,TRBJ1-2,13,CASSQGDSGGYTF,TGTGCCAGCAGCCAAGGGGATTCAGGGGGCTACACCTTC
TRBV2,-,few,TRBJ1-2,13,CASSPQSGVGYTF,TGTGCCAGCAGTCCTCAATCGGGGGTTGGCTACACCTTC
TRBV6-1,TRBD1,few,TRBJ1-6,15,CASSERTGTGSPLHF,TGTGCCAGCAGTGAGCGGACAGGAACGGGTTCACCCCTCCACTTT
TRBV7-2,-,few,TRBJ2-1,13,CASSFRGANEQFF,TGTGCCAGCAGCTTCCGGGGGGCCAATGAGCAGTTCTTC
TRBV2,-,few,TRBJ1-5,13,CASSRGENQPQHF,TGTGCCAGCAGCCGGGGGGAAAATCAGCCCCAGCATTTT
TRBV21-1,-,-,TRBJ1-5,16,CASSRDRGKKGQPQHF,TGTGCCAGCAGCAGAGACAGGGGGAAGAAGGGTCAGCCCCAGCATTTT
TRBV19,TRBD1,-,TRBJ2-1,15,CASSIPGTGVNEQFF,TGTGCCAGTAGTATCCCCGGGACAGGGGTCAATGAGCAGTTCTTC
TRBV6-1,-,-,TRBJ2-7,14,CASSEIADSYEQYF,TGTGCCAGCAGTGAAATTGCAGACTCCTACGAGCAGTACTTC